Each of the 9 T cell receptor beta chains below was sequenced from the same sample in a study of blood T cell repertoires in COVID-19. Sequencing was performed with immunoSEQ multiplex PCR; in TCRdb, only in-frame clones are kept and a portion is missing. The sample shows 200,000 to 250,000 clones, 86% of them seen only once. Source material: peripheral blood. These receptors all stem from a man in his thirties or forties who had recovered from COVID-19.

The chain combines TRBV10-2 with TRBJ2-1; 7 bases agree with TRBD2. The V segment lost 8 bases and the J segment 4 bases; nucleotides outside the gene matches: 5. The CDR3 length is 13 residues. Germline lookup yields CDR1 WSHSY and CDR2 SAAADI. CDR3 in DNA: TGCGCCAGCGGGAGCGGGGCATACAATGAGCAGTTCTTC. It specifies CASGSGAYNEQFF.

The sample holds one count of this clone. The chain joins TRBV5-1 to TRBJ2-3; possibly TRBD2 for D (6 bases). V was cut by 0 bases and J by 1 base, with 9 bases left in between. Germline-derived CDR1 and CDR2 are SGHRS and YFSETQ. The CDR3 totals 15 residues. The CDR3 DNA reads TGCGCCAGCAGCTTGGGGACGGGGGGCACAGATACGCAGTATTTT. Its protein is CASSLGTGGTDTQYF.

This clone was observed a handful of times. The rearrangement joins TRBV29-1 to TRBJ2-7; D gene uncertain. Between the trimmed V and J ends, which lost 4 bases and 4 bases, there was a span of 11 bases. The germline V gene has CDR1 SQVTM and CDR2 ANQGSEA. The CDR3 sequence is 12 residues long. The CDR3, as DNA: TGCAGCGTTGGGGTTCCTAGGTACGAGCAGTACTTC. Protein sequence: CSVGVPRYEQYF.

The chain combines TRBV11-2 with TRBJ2-1; a weak D match, TRBD1 (5 bases). V was clipped by 4 bases and J by 5 bases, with 12 bases between them. Germline CDR1 reads SGHAT; CDR2 reads FQNNGV. The CDR3 extends over 14 amino acids. The CDR3 DNA sequence: TGTGCCAGCAGCTCAGGGATCCGAGACAATGAGCAGTTCTTC. Translating it yields CASSSGIRDNEQFF.

This clone was found a few times. The rearrangement links TRBV27 to TRBJ1-2, with TRBD1 matching 8 bases. This CDR3 contains 14 residues. Germline trimming cut 4 bases from V and 7 bases from J; bases unmatched to any gene: 8. Germline V lookup: CDR1 MNHEY, CDR2 SMNVEV (reference sequence). The chain's CDR3 is CASSSRPDRAGYTF. The CDR3 DNA follows: TGTGCCAGCAGTTCCCGACCGGACAGGGCTGGCTACACCTTC.

The chain joins TRBV5-8 to TRBJ1-1; D gene ambiguous. The CDR3 spans 12 residues. The V end lost 0 bases, the J end lost 7 bases, and 7 bases lay between the germline ends. Germline lookup yields CDR1 SGHTS and CDR2 YDEGEE. CDR3: CASSLVADEAFF. The CDR3, as DNA: TGTGCCAGCAGCTTGGTAGCGGATGAAGCTTTCTTT.

This clone was observed a few times. The chain couples TRBV2 to TRBJ2-2; tentative D call: TRBD2 (6 bases). This CDR3 region has 15 residues. The germline V gene encodes CDR1 SNHLY and CDR2 FYNNEI. The V end was cut by 8 bases, the J end by 3 bases, with 16 bases between. DNA of the CDR3: TGTGCCAGCCGCCGGGACTCGGGGTACACCGGGGAGCTGTTTTTT. Protein sequence: CASRRDSGYTGELFF.

This chain uses TRBV27 with TRBJ1-1, with unresolved D. The CDR3 is made up of 12 amino acids. Between the trimmed V and J ends, which lost 4 bases and 9 bases, there was a span of 12 bases. Germline V gene sequence: CDR1 MNHEY, CDR2 SMNVEV (reference sequence). The CDR3 loop is CASSSQYSKAFF. Here the CDR3 DNA reads TGTGCCAGCAGTTCTCAATACAGTAAAGCTTTCTTT.

Here the CDR3 DNA reads TGTGCCAGCGCCATGAGGACAGGGGGGGGAGAGACCCAGTACTTC. Protein: CASAMRTGGGETQYF. The chain employs TRBV2 and TRBJ2-5, with 10 bases that match TRBD1. CDR3 size: 15 residues. The V gene's germline CDR1 is SNHLY and CDR2 FYNNEI. V shed 8 bases, J shed 4 bases, and the junction held 10 bases outside the gene matches.